The entry below describes one T cell receptor (beta chain). The clone's antigen remains unknown. An approximately 2.5 ml peripheral blood sample was drawn into PAXgene tubes per donor and stored at -80°C. Without T cell sorting, total RNA was isolated from whole blood using the PAXgene blood miRNA kit on an automated QIAcube. Peripheral blood from monozygotic twin pairs concordant or discordant for inflammatory bowel disease was subjected to deep TCRalpha and TCRbeta repertoire profiling with unique molecular barcoding. Smoking habits were recorded for all twin pairs, with individuals classified as current, former or never smokers. Library prep was done by 5' RACE. Preparation of each TCR library used approximately 4,000 ng of total RNA. For each sample, cDNA synthesis was carried out in eight separate reactions using SMARTScribe reverse transcriptase. During cDNA synthesis, unique molecular identifiers containing a 6-nucleotide sample barcode were introduced by template switching. TCRalpha and TCRbeta cDNA was amplified by two nested PCRs of 16 and 9 cycles, with bead purification after each PCR. Before amplification, the cDNA was both treated with uracil DNA-glycosylase and purified with the QIAquick PCR purification kit. In the second PCR, Illumina TruSeq-compatible adapters and sample-specific barcodes were added. TapeStation and Qubit were used to check library quality and concentration, and 5 ng of each library went into the pool. The pooled libraries were sequenced with 2 x 100 bp reads and custom sequencing primers on an Illumina HiSeq2500 single-index Rapid Run. From the authors' description of their analysis: PCR and sequencing errors were corrected by UMI-based consensus assembly using MiGEC version 1.2.6. MiXCR version 2.1.1 was used to carry out V(D)J alignment, clonotype assembly and CDR3 extraction. Normalisation of gene usage, clonotype sharing and MAIT/NKT TCR abundance was achieved by analysing the top 1000, 10 000 and 20 000 clonotypes per sample. Diversity was computed as the inverse Simpson index with the vegan R package after downsampling to 27 000 UMIs. Paired Mann-Whitney U tests were applied to discordant twin pairs, and Benjamini-Hochberg correction was used for multiple testing. TCRdb reprocessed the sequencing reads and holds a single record per CDR3 protein sequence, with no DNA. These V and J calls derive from TCRdb rather than the authors' analysis. The sample table records about 350,000 distinct CDR3 sequences. The ten biggest clones cover around 2% of the sample.

Reading from cysteine to phenylalanine, the CDR3 counts 15 amino acids. There is no recorded DNA. CDR1 is given as DFQATT and CDR2 as SNEGSKA, both from the germline V gene (reference sequence). The sample comes from a study of monozygotic twins with inflammatory bowel disease (dated by TCRdb to between 2018 and 2020). For the wider study: In total, 30 or so monozygotic twin pairs made up the full study: 19 Danish pairs, all IBD-discordant, plus nine German pairs, of which four were IBD-concordant and five were IBD-discordant. The search for disease-associated traits relied mainly on comparing IBD patients with their genetically identical healthy co-twins within discordant pairs. Each individual had, on average, about 151 000 unique TCRalpha sequences and 181 000 unique TCRbeta sequences available for analysis. What the research found in general, with its limitations: Differing immunosuppressive treatments among patients may have added background noise and inter-individual variability to the repertoires. No single strong signal or clonotype linked to IBD turned up in the results, so the idea that one exists was not supported. A decrease in TCRbeta repertoire diversity, as measured by inverse Simpson index, was observed in IBD patients compared with their healthy co-twins. Distinction between different T cell subtypes could not be achieved in the analysis. IBD patients shared fewer clonotypes with other individuals than healthy twins did, most markedly in patients showing signs of disease activity. Concordant and discordant twins showed no difference in repertoire similarity, possibly because of limited statistical power.

The sequenced material came from blood. The chain links TRBV20-1 with TRBJ2-1; TCRdb's assignment of TRBD2 cannot be checked, as there is no DNA. The sequence came from a human donor with ulcerative colitis or Crohn's disease, or a healthy co-twin of an affected twin (not recorded which). The encoded CDR3 is CSAEGTSGRANEQFF.